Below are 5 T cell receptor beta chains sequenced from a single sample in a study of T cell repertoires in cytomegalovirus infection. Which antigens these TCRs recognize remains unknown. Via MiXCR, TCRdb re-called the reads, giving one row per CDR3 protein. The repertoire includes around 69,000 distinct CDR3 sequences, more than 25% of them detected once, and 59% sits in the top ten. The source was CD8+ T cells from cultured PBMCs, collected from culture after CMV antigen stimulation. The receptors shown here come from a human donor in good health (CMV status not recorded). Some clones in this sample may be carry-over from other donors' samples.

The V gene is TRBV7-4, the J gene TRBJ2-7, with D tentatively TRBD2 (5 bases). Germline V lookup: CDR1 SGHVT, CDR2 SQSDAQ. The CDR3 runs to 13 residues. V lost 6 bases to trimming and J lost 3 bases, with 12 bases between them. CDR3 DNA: TGTGCCAGCAGAGCGGCACACAACTACGAGCAGTACTTC. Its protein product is CASRAAHNYEQYF.

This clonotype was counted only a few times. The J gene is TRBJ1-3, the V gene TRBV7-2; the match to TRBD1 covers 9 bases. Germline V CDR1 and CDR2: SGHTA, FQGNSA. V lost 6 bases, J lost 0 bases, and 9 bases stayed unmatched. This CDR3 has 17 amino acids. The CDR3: CASRPRQGGFSGNTIYF. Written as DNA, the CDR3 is TGTGCCAGCAGACCTAGACAGGGGGGATTCTCTGGAAACACCATATATTTT.

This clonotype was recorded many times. The CDR3 nucleotides are TGCGCCAGCAGCCTCACCCCGGGGACAGGGGCCGGGGAAGCTTTCTTT. Translated: CASSLTPGTGAGEAFF. J is TRBJ1-1 and V is TRBV4-3; 10 bases fit TRBD1. The trim removed 4 bases at V and 8 bases at J, leaving 13 bases unmatched. Germline assignment: CDR1 LGHNA and CDR2 YSLEER. CDR3 length: 16 amino acids.

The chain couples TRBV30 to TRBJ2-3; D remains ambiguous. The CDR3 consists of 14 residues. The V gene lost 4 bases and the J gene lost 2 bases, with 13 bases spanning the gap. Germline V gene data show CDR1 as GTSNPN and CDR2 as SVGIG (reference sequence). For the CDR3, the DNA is TGTGCCTGGACGTCGGAATTATTCACAGATACGCAGTATTTT. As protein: CAWTSELFTDTQYF.

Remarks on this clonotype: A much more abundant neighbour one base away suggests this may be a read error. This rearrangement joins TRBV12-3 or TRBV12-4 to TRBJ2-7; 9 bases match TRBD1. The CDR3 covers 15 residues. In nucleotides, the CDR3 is TGTGGCAGCAGCCAGGGGACAGGGATCATGGACGAGCAGTACTTC. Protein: CGSSQGTGIMDEQYF.